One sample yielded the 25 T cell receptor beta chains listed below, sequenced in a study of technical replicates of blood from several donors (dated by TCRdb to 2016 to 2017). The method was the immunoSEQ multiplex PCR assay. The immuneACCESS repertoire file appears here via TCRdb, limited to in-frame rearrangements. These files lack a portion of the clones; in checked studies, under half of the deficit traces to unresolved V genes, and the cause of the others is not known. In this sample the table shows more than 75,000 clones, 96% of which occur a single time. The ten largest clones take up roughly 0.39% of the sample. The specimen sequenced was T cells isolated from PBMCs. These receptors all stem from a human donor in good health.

CDR3 bases: TGTGCCATGAGGACAGGGGGCACAGATACGCAGTATTTT. Residues: CAMRTGGTDTQYF. The chain uses TRBV6-1 and TRBJ2-3; TRBD1 aligns across 9 bases. The CDR3 is made up of 13 amino acids. CDR1 and CDR2 from the germline V gene are MNHNS and SASEGT. V gave up 10 bases and J gave up 1 base; unmatched junction bases: 3.

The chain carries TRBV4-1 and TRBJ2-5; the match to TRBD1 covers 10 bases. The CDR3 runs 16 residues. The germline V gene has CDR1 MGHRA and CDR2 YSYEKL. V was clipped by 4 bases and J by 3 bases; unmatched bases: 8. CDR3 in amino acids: CASSPRGTGAEETQYF. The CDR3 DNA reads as TGCGCCAGCAGCCCTCGGGGGACAGGGGCCGAAGAGACCCAGTACTTC.

The CDR3 here is CASKEGVPSDTQYF. The CDR3 DNA is TGTGCCAGCAAGGAAGGGGTCCCCTCGGATACGCAGTATTTT. The rearrangement uses TRBV2 and TRBJ2-3; D may be TRBD1 (5 bases). The CDR3 covers 14 residues. Germline V gene lookup returns CDR1 SNHLY and CDR2 FYNNEI. Trimming took off 7 bases at V and 6 bases at J, with 17 bases between the two ends.

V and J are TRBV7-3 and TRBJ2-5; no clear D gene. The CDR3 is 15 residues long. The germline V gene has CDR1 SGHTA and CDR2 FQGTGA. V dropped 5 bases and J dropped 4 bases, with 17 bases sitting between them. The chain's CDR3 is CASSPGSVGLETQYF. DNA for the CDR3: TGTGCCAGCAGCCCCGGTTCCGTCGGGTTAGAGACCCAGTACTTC.

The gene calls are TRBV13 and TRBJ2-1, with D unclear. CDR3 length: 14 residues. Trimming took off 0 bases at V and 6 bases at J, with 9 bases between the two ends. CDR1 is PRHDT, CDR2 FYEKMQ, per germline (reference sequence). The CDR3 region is CASSLGAVINEQFF. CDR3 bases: TGTGCCAGCAGCTTAGGGGCGGTAATCAATGAGCAGTTCTTC.

The CDR3 loop reads CSVVTGKDYGYTF. The CDR3 nucleotides are TGCAGCGTTGTGACAGGGAAGGACTATGGCTACACCTTC. J is TRBJ1-2 and V is TRBV29-1, with 7 bases identical to TRBD1. Per germline, CDR1 SQVTM and CDR2 ANQGSEA. V lost 4 bases and J lost 3; bases outside the gene matches: 5. The CDR3 runs to 13 residues.

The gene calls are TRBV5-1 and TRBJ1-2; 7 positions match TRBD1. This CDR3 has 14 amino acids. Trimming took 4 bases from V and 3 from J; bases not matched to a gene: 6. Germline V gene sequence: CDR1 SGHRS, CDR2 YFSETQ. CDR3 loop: CASSARTGDYGYTF. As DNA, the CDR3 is TGCGCCAGCAGCGCAAGGACAGGAGACTATGGCTACACCTTC.

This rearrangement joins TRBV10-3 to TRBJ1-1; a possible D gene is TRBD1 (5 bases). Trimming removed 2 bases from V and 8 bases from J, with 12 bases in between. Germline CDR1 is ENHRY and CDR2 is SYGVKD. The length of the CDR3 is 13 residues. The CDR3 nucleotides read TGTGCCATCAGTGAGGACAGTTCTGCCGAAGCTTTCTTT. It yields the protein CAISEDSSAEAFF.

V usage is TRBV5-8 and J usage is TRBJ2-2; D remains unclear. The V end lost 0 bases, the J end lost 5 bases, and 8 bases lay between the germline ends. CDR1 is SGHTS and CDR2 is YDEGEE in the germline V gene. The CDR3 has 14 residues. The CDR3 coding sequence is TGTGCCAGCAGCTTGGTGATTAGAACCGGGGAGCTGTTTTTT. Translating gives CASSLVIRTGELFF.

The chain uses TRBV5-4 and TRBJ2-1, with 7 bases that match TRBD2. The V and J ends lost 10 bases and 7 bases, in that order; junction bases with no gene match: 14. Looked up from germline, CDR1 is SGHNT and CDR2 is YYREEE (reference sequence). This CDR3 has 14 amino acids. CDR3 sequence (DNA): TGTGCCTACTCTGGGCTAGCGGCTGGTAATGAGCAGTTCTTC. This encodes CAYSGLAAGNEQFF.

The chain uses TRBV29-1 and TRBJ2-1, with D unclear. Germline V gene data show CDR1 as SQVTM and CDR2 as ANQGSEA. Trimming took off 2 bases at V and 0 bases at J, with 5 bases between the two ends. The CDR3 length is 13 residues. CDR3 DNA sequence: TGCAGCGTTGAAACAAGCTCCTACAATGAGCAGTTCTTC. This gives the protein CSVETSSYNEQFF.

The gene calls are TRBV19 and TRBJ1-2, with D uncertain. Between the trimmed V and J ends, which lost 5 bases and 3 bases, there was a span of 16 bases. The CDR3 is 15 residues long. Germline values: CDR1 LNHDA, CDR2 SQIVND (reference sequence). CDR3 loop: CASSSPRELYYGYTF. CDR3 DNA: TGTGCCAGTAGTTCCCCCCGAGAACTATACTATGGCTACACCTTC.

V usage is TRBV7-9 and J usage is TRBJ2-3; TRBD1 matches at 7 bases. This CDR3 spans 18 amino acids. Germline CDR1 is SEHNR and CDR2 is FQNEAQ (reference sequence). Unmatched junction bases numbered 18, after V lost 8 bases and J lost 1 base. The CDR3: CASAGQEIWVGGTDTQYF. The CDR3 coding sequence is TGTGCCAGCGCCGGACAGGAAATTTGGGTGGGAGGCACAGATACGCAGTATTTT. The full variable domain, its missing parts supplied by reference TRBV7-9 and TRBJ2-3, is DTGVSQNPRHKITKRGQNVTFRCDPISEHNRLYWYRQTLGQGPEFLTYFQNEAQLEKSRLLSDRFSAERPKGSFSTLEIQRTEQGDSAMYLCASAGQEIWVGGTDTQYFGPGTRLTVL.

In DNA form, the CDR3 reads TGTGCCAGCTCCGGACTAGCGGGAGCCAACGAGCAGTACTTC. Its translation: CASSGLAGANEQYF. V usage is TRBV11-2 and J usage is TRBJ2-7; 13 bases match TRBD2. CDR1 SGHAT and CDR2 FQNNGV come from the germline V gene. The CDR3 has 14 residues. With 8 bases clipped from V and 5 bases from J, the junction kept 6 bases outside the gene matches.

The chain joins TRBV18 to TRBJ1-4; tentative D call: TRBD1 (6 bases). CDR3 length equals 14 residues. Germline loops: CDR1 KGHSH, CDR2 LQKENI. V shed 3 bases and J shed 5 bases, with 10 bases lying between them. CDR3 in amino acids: CASSPGQPNEKLFF. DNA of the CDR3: TGTGCCAGCTCACCCGGACAGCCCAATGAAAAACTGTTTTTT.

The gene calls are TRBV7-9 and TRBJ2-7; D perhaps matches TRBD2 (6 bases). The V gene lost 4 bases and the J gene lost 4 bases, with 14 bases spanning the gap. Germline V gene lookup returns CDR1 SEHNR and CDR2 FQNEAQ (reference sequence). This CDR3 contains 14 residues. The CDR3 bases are TGTGCCAGCAGCTCCCTGGGCGGGAAGTACGAGCAGTACTTC. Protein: CASSSLGGKYEQYF.

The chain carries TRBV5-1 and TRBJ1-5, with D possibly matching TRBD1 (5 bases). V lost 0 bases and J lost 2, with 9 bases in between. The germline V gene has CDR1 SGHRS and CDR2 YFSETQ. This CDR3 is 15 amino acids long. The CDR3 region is CASSLDGHRNQPQHF. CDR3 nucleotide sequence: TGCGCCAGCAGCTTGGACGGACACCGCAATCAGCCCCAGCATTTT.

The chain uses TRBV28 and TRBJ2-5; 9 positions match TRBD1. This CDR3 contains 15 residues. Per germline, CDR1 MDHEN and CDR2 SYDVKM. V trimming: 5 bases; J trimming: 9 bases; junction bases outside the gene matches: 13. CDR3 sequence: CASSMAGTGIEAQYF. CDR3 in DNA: TGTGCCAGCAGTATGGCCGGGACAGGGATTGAGGCCCAGTACTTC.

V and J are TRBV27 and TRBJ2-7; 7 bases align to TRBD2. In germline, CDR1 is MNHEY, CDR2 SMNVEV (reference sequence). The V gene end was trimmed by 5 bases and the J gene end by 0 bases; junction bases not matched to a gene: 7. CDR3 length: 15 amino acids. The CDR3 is CASSANSGFSYEQYF. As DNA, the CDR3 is TGTGCCAGCAGTGCCAATAGCGGGTTCTCCTACGAGCAGTACTTC.

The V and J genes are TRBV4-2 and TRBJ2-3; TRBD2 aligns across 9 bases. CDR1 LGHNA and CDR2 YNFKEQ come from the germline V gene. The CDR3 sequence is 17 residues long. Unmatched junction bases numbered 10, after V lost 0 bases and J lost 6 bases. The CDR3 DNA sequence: TGTGCCAGCAGCCAAGATGGGGCGGGAGGGCCGGGGGATACGCAGTATTTT. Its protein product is CASSQDGAGGPGDTQYF.

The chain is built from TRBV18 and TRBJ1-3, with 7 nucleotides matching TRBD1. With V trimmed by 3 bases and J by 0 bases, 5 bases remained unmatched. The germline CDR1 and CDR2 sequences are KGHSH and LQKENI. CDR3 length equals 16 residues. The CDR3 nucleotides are TGTGCCAGCTCACCGTGGGACAGCCCCTCTGGAAACACCATATATTTT. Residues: CASSPWDSPSGNTIYF.

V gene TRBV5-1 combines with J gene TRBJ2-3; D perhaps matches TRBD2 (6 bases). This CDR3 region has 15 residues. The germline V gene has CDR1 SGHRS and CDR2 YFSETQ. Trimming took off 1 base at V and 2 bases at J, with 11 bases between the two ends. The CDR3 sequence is CASSLPGGNTDTQYF. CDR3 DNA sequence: TGCGCCAGCAGCTTGCCAGGCGGGAACACAGATACGCAGTATTTT.

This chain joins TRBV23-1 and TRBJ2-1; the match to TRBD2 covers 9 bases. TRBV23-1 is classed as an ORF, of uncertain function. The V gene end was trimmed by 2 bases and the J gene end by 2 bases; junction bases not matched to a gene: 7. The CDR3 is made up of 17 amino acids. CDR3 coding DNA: TGCGCCAGCAGTCAAGGACTAGCGCCCGGGACCTACAATGAGCAGTTCTTC. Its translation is CASSQGLAPGTYNEQFF.

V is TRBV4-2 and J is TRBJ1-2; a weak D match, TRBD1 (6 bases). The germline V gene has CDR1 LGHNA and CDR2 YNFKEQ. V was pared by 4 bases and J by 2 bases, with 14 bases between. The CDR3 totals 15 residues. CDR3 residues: CASSPHTGPNYGYTF. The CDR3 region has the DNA TGTGCCAGCAGCCCACATACAGGGCCAAACTATGGCTACACCTTC.

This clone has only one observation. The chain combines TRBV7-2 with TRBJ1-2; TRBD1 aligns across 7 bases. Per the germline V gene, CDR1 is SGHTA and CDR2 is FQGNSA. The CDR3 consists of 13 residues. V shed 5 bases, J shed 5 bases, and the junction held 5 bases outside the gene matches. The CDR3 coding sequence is TGTGCCAGCAGCAGCGGACAGGCTTATGGCTACACCTTC. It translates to CASSSGQAYGYTF.